The rows below give T cell receptor beta chains drawn from one sample of a study of T cell repertoires in cytomegalovirus infection. Their antigen targets remain unknown. One entry per CDR3 protein results from TCRdb running MiXCR on the reads. The repertoire holds roughly 730,000 distinct CDR3 sequences, with roughly a third as singletons. The sample consisted of cultured PBMCs, taken from culture after CMV antigen stimulation. These receptors were obtained from a human donor in good health (CMV status not recorded). Some clones in this sample may be carry-over from other donors' samples. Both conserved end residues are part of each CDR3. A D gene is named only where the DNA matches it firmly. A row's size may be missing; if present it is once, few, many or a size class.

clone_size	v_call	j_call	d_call	cdr3_aa	cdr3_nt
NA	TRBV5-5	TRBJ2-3	NA	CASSLGTEDTQYF	TGTGCCAGCAGCTTGGGCACTGAAGATACGCAGTATTTT
once	TRBV20-1	TRBJ2-3	NA	CSARKSLHSTDTQYF	TGCAGTGCTAGAAAATCATTGCATAGCACAGATACGCAGTATTTT
few	TRBV5-1	TRBJ2-3	NA	CASSLGTETDTQYF	TGCGCCAGCAGCCTCGGGACTGAGACAGATACGCAGTATTTT
NA	TRBV28	TRBJ1-2	NA	CASQSGSGYGYTF	TGTGCCAGTCAGAGCGGTTCGGGTTATGGCTACACCTTC
few	TRBV4-2	TRBJ2-1	TRBD2	CASSQALGVAGEPSYNEQFF	TGTGCCAGCAGCCAAGCTCTGGGGGTAGCGGGGGAGCCCTCCTACAATGAGCAGTTCTTC
few	TRBV15	TRBJ1-1	NA	CATSRDPRTEAFF	TGTGCCACCAGCAGAGATCCCCGTACTGAAGCTTTCTTT
few	TRBV6-1	TRBJ2-3	NA	CASSGGAWSPARTDTQYF	TGTGCCAGCAGTGGGGGAGCTTGGAGCCCGGCTCGTACAGATACGCAGTATTTT
few	TRBV24-1	TRBJ2-3	NA	CATSGGGTDTQYF	TGTGCCACCAGTGGCGGAGGGACAGATACGCAGTATTTT
few	TRBV6-6	TRBJ2-7	TRBD1	CASRTGTGVPYEQYF	TGTGCCAGCAGAACCGGGACAGGGGTCCCCTACGAGCAGTACTTC
once	TRBV20-1	TRBJ2-1	TRBD2	CSATLYPGLALNEQFF	TGCAGTGCCACCCTATATCCGGGACTAGCGTTGAATGAGCAGTTCTTC
many	TRBV7-2	TRBJ1-1	TRBD1	CASSSGGTGGLEEAFF	TGTGCCAGCAGCTCAGGGGGGACAGGGGGCCTCGAGGAAGCTTTCTTT
NA	TRBV20-1	TRBJ2-7	NA	CSAGDFKGIRYEQYF	TGCAGTGCTGGGGACTTCAAGGGAATACGCTACGAGCAGTACTTC
NA	TRBV19	TRBJ2-3	NA	CARTLEYWGTDTQYF	TGTGCCAGAACCCTTGAATATTGGGGCACAGATACGCAGTATTTT
few	TRBV4-1	TRBJ2-7	TRBD2	CASSSPTSGLYEQYF	TGCGCCAGCAGCTCCCCGACTAGCGGACTTTACGAGCAGTACTTC
few	TRBV27	TRBJ1-1	NA	CASRLLGSDTEAFF	TGTGCCAGCAGGCTCTTGGGGTCGGACACTGAAGCTTTCTTT
NA	TRBV7-4	TRBJ2-5	TRBD1	CASSLGTGGWVETQYF	TGTGCCAGCAGCTTAGGAACAGGGGGCTGGGTAGAGACCCAGTACTTC
NA	TRBV6-2/TRBV6-3	TRBJ1-2	NA	CASVKETSGYTF	TGTGCCAGCGTTAAAGAGACAAGTGGCTACACCTTC
many	TRBV7-2	TRBJ2-3	NA	CASSPVTSTDTQYF	TGTGCCAGCAGCCCAGTCACTAGCACAGATACGCAGTATTTT
few	TRBV6-6	TRBJ1-1	NA	CASSYSGPHTEAFF	TGTGCCAGCAGTTACTCGGGTCCGCACACTGAAGCTTTCTTT
many	TRBV7-2	TRBJ2-5	NA	CASSLGGGLAGETQYF	TGTGCCAGCAGCTTAGGAGGGGGGCTAGCAGGAGAGACCCAGTACTTC
NA	TRBV7-8	TRBJ2-1	TRBD2	CASSPRTSGMGDEQFF	TGTGCCAGCAGCCCCCGGACTAGCGGAATGGGGGATGAGCAGTTCTTC
NA	TRBV20-1	TRBJ2-1	NA	CSARDFSRRGNEQFF	TGCAGTGCTAGAGATTTTAGCCGCCGAGGCAATGAGCAGTTCTTC
few	TRBV27	TRBJ2-1	NA	CASSFLSRSYNEQFF	TGTGCCAGCAGTTTCCTATCCCGTTCCTACAATGAGCAGTTCTTC
NA	TRBV19	TRBJ2-7	NA	CASTRGGDYEQYF	TGTGCTAGTACCAGGGGAGGGGACTACGAGCAGTACTTC
NA	TRBV6-1	TRBJ2-4	NA	CASSTYRVAQVALIQYF	TGTGCCAGCAGTACGTACAGGGTGGCCCAAGTGGCGCTAATTCAGTACTTC
NA	TRBV12-3/TRBV12-4	TRBJ1-4	TRBD1	CASSQGQGWEKLFF	TGTGCCAGCAGCCAGGGACAGGGGTGGGAAAAACTGTTTTTT
NA	TRBV12-3/TRBV12-4	TRBJ2-1	NA	CASSLINTGTLQFF	TGTGCCAGCAGCCTTATTAATACAGGAACTCTACAGTTCTTC
NA	TRBV20-1	TRBJ1-1	TRBD1	CSARGDRENTEAFF	TGCAGTGCTAGAGGGGACAGGGAGAACACTGAAGCTTTCTTT
once	TRBV24-1	TRBJ1-2	NA	CATSGQASNYGYTF	TGTGCCACCAGTGGACAGGCTTCTAACTATGGCTACACCTTC
NA	TRBV11-2	TRBJ2-1	TRBD2	CASSSIAGENLEQFF	TGTGCCAGCAGCTCCATAGCGGGGGAGAACTTAGAGCAGTTCTTC
NA	TRBV12-3/TRBV12-4	TRBJ1-1	NA	CASSPQGVAEAFF	TGTGCCAGCAGTCCACAGGGAGTTGCTGAAGCTTTCTTT
few	TRBV28	TRBJ1-1	NA	CAANRVVNTEAFF	TGTGCCGCAAACAGGGTTGTGAACACTGAAGCTTTCTTT
few	TRBV6-1	TRBJ1-3	NA	CASKYSGNTIYF	TGTGCCAGCAAGTACTCTGGAAACACCATATATTTT
many	TRBV7-7	TRBJ2-1	NA	CASSSVRSSYNEQFF	TGTGCCAGCAGCTCGGTGAGGAGCTCCTACAATGAGCAGTTCTTC
NA	TRBV2	TRBJ1-2	TRBD1	CASRVDRVLYGYTF	TGTGCCAGCAGGGTGGACAGGGTACTCTATGGCTACACCTTC
NA	TRBV6-2/TRBV6-3	TRBJ2-7	TRBD2	CASSGARTSGSDEQYF	TGTGCCAGCAGCGGAGCGAGGACTAGCGGGAGCGACGAGCAGTACTTC
NA	TRBV20-1	TRBJ2-3	NA	CSARAGGGGADTQYF	TGCAGTGCAAGGGCTGGGGGCGGCGGGGCAGATACGCAGTATTTT
NA	TRBV7-9	TRBJ2-5	NA	CASSPIRGQGETQYF	TGTGCCAGCAGTCCTATTCGGGGGCAAGGCGAGACCCAGTACTTC
few	TRBV7-6	TRBJ2-3	NA	CASSPGLSQSTDTQYF	TGTGCCAGCAGCCCAGGGTTATCCCAAAGCACAGATACGCAGTATTTT
NA	TRBV20-1	TRBJ2-3	TRBD2	CSARDPPGGAGDTQYF	TGCAGTGCTAGAGATCCCCCCGGGGGGGCGGGAGATACGCAGTATTTT
few	TRBV4-1	TRBJ2-2	NA	CASSQDGPGTASSGELFF	TGCGCCAGCAGCCAAGATGGCCCCGGGACCGCCTCCTCCGGGGAGCTGTTTTTT
many	TRBV7-9	TRBJ1-1	TRBD1	CASSSSQGADTEAFF	TGTGCCAGCAGCTCTTCACAGGGGGCAGACACTGAAGCTTTCTTT
NA	TRBV7-2	TRBJ2-3	NA	CASSLSSLSSGYF	TGTGCCAGCAGCTTGTCCTCTCTCTCTTCGGGGTATTTT
NA	TRBV7-2	TRBJ2-7	TRBD2	CASSLDLAGGREQYF	TGTGCCAGCAGCTTAGATTTAGCGGGGGGGCGCGAGCAGTACTTC
many	TRBV7-2	TRBJ2-2	NA	CASSATSYRPNTGELFF	TGTGCCAGCAGCGCCACCTCCTACAGGCCGAACACCGGGGAGCTGTTTTTT
NA	TRBV5-4	TRBJ1-1	TRBD1	CASSFGKQGRTEAFF	TGTGCCAGCAGCTTTGGGAAACAGGGGAGGACTGAAGCTTTCTTT
NA	TRBV10-3	TRBJ2-5	NA	CAIRQEETQYF	TGTGCCATCAGACAGGAGGAGACCCAGTACTTC
NA	TRBV7-6	TRBJ1-2	NA	CASSLGRAKNPNYGYTF	TGTGCCAGCAGCTTAGGCCGGGCCAAAAACCCCAACTATGGCTACACCTTC
NA	TRBV11-2	TRBJ2-5	NA	CASKTWGETQYF	TGTGCCAGCAAGACCTGGGGGGAGACCCAGTACTTC
NA	TRBV6-2/TRBV6-3	TRBJ2-1	TRBD2	CASRSLAGGPYNEQFF	TGTGCCAGCAGGAGTCTAGCGGGAGGGCCCTACAATGAGCAGTTCTTC